The clone carrying this TCR beta chain occurred a few times. Germline values: CDR1 KGHSH, CDR2 LQKENI. The CDR3 has 16 amino acids. The J segment lost 0 bases and the V segment lost 5 bases, leaving 7 bases of the junction unmatched. This entry comes from a study of OX40 agonist ivuxolimab in advanced cancers. Clones were sequenced by immunoSEQ multiplex PCR, and TCRdb holds only the in-frame ones, with some missing. This sample has about 64,000 clones, with around 84% found just once. This TCR derives from an adult with an advanced solid tumor such as melanoma, head and neck, liver or kidney cancer. Sequencing used CD4+ or CD8+ T cells sorted from blood, obtained in a trial of the OX40 agonist ivuxolimab. The chain employs TRBV18 and TRBJ2-7; the match to TRBD1 covers 10 bases. CDR3 coding DNA: TGTGCCAGCTCAATGTCCGGGACAGGGGTCTCCTACGAGCAGTACTTC. Protein: CASSMSGTGVSYEQYF.